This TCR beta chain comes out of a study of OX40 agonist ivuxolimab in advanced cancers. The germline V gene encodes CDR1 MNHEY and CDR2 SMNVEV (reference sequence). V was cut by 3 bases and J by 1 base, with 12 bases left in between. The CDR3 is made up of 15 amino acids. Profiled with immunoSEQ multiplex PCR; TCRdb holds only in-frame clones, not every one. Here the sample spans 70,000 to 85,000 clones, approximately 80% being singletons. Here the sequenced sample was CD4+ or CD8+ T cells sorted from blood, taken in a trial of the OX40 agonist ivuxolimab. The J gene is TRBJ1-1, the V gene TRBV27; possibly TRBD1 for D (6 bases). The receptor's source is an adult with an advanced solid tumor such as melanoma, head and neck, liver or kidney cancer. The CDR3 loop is CASSLFGGRNTEAFF. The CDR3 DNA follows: TGTGCCAGCAGTTTGTTTGGGGGGCGGAACACTGAAGCTTTCTTT.